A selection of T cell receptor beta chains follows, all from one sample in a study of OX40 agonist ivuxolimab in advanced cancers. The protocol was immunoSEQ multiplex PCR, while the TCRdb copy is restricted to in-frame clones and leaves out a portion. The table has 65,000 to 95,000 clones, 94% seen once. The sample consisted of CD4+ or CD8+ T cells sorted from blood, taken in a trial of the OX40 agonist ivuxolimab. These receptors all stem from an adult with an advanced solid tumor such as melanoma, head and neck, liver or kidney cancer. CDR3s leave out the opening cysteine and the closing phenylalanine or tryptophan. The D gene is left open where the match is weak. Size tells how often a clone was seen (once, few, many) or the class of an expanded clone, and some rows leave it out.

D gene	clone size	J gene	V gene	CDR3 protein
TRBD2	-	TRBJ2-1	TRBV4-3	ASSQDSGLAGLDEQF
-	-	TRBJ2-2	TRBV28	ASSLIREISGELF
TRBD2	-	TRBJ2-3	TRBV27	ASSLKAGGPDTQY
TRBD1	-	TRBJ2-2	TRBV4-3	ASSLDRDTGELF
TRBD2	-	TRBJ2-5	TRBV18	ASSPPLASGRDARETQY
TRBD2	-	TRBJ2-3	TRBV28	ASSPQTSPITDTQY
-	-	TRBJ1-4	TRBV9	ASSVGDHDEKLF
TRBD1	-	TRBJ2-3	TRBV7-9	ASRGDRRTDTQY
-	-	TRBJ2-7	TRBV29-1	SVSQGYEQY
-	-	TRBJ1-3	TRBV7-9	ASTLENIPRDTGNTIY
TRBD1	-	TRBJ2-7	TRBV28	ASSYTGTGWSEQY
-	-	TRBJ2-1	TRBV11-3	ASSPRDSRDEQF
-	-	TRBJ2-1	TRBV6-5	ASSSSSYNEQF
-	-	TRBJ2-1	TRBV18	ASSPQEGYNEQF
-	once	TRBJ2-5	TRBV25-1	ASSAYRSEETQY
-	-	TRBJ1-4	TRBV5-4	ASSLEGAWEKLF
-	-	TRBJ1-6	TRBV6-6	ASSPGTALPLH
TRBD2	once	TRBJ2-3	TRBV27	ASSPTSGGPLVDTQY
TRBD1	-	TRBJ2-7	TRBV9	ASSVGLRTGFDEQY
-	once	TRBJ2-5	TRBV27	ASQRGIQETQY
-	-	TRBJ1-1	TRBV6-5	ASSFSSEAF
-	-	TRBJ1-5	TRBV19	ASSKNLGVPQH
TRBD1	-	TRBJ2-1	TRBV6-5	ASSYGTGTDYNEQF
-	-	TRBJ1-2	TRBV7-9	ASSFHGNGYT
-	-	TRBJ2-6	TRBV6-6	ASSYKSLANVLT
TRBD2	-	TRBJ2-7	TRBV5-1	ASSSTGGSGSPGGGQY
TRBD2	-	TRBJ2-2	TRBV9	ASSVSGRADTGELF
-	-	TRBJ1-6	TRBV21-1	ASRKRGPIRFSYNSPLH
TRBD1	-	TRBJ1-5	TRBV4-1	ASSARDRNQPQH
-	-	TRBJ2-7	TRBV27	ASSFAGDSSYEQY
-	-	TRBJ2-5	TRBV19	ATQGWGSGETQY
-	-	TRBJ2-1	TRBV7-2	ASSPDRKSSYNEQF
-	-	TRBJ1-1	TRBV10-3	AISESEENTEAF
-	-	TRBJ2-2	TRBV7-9	ASSPRTAGELF
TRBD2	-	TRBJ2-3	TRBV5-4	ASSLLTSGSIHTQY
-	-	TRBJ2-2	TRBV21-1	ASSKEGGREYHTGELF
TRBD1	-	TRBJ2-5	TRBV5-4	ASSWGQGVQETQY
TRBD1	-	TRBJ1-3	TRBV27	ASSLRGRGNTIY
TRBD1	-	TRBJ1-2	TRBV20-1	SAGGQGGYT